This TCR beta chain is from a study of control samples from healthy donors and cancer patients. Using immunoSEQ multiplex PCR, the repertoire was profiled, and TCRdb retains in-frame clones only, with some absent. The sample includes some 150,000 clones, 93% seen only once; the top ten take 2% to 2.5%. Germline CDR1 and CDR2: MDHEN and SYDVKM. Trimming removed 10 bases from V and 5 bases from J; junction bases left unmatched: 7. CDR3 size: 12 residues. This clone was seen only once. The specimen was blood. This clonotype was obtained from a man aged 45 to 65 in good health. The J gene is TRBJ1-2, the V gene TRBV28; TRBD1 matches 7 bases. CDR3 DNA sequence: TGTGCCACCAAGGACAGGCGATATGGCTACACCTTC. Amino acid sequence: CATKDRRYGYTF.